The clone carrying this TCR beta chain was recorded at least ten times. Its antigen is unknown. The CDR3 end falls 3 residues outside the read, so it is completed with the germline J gene. The data belong to a study of T cell clonality in common variable immunodeficiency. Study-wide results and caveats: In common variable immunodeficiency, TCR beta chains reportedly carried fewer deletions and N-nucleotide insertions. CVID subjects showed higher TCRbeta clonality than healthy controls.

This CDR3 has 12 amino acids. Germline lookup yields CDR1 SGHNT and CDR2 YENEEA. Control and CVID samples contributed equal amounts of genomic DNA. Here immunoSEQ multiplex PCR was the method, and the copy in TCRdb shows in-frame clones only, minus some. The data show about 31,000 clones, none appearing only once, with 3.5% to 4% held by the ten largest. Sequenced sample: peripheral blood mononuclear cells. This sequence joins TRBV11-3 and TRBJ2-2, with no clear D. This TCR was recovered from a person aged 18 to 70 in good health. Partial CDR3 DNA: TGTGCCAGCAGCTCCGCTAGAGCCGAG. Its translation is CASSSARAE. The CDR3 in its entirety is CASSSARAELFF.